A selection of T cell receptor gamma chains follows, all from one sample in a study of gamma-delta T cells after stem cell transplantation. TCRdb re-called the RT-PCR reads using CATT. Of about 4,800 gamma-chain clones listed, more than 15% are singletons. The sequenced sample consisted of gamma-delta T cells. The receptors originated from a human donor. It is not recorded whose cells these are; they may come from a transplant donor. CDR3s include the opening cysteine and the closing phenylalanine or tryptophan. Where a row states a size, it is once, few, many or the class of an expanded clone; other rows omit it.

clone size	V gene	J gene	CDR3 protein	CDR3 DNA
.	TRGV2	TRGJ1/TRGJ2	CATWGGQGYKKLF	TGTGCCACCTGGGGCGGGCAGGGGTATAAGAAACTCTTT
few	TRGV2	TRGJP2	CATWDGQGDWIKTF	TGTGCCACCTGGGACGGGCAAGGTGATTGGATCAAGACGTTT
medium-sized	TRGV9	TRGJ1/TRGJ2	CALWEVGYKKLF	TGTGCCTTGTGGGAGGTGGGTTATAAGAAACTCTTT
.	TRGV9	TRGJ1/TRGJ2	CALWAWYKKLF	TGTGCCTTGTGGGCATGGTATAAGAAACTCTTT
.	TRGV2	TRGJ1/TRGJ2	CATWAGNYKKLF	TGTGCCACCTGGGCCGGTAATTATAAGAAACTCTTT
few	TRGV4	TRGJ1/TRGJ2	CATWVPNHYKKLF	TGTGCCACCTGGGTTCCGAACCATTATAAGAAACTCTTT
few	TRGV5	TRGJ1/TRGJ2	CATWDTAPNYYKKLF	TGTGCCACCTGGGACACCGCACCGAATTATTATAAGAAACTCTTT
.	TRGV9	TRGJ1/TRGJ2	CALWDPPYYKKLF	TGTGCCTTGTGGGACCCTCCTTATTATAAGAAACTCTTT
few	TRGV8	TRGJP2	CATWAYSSDWIKTF	TGTGCCACCTGGGCATATAGTAGTGATTGGATCAAGACGTTT
.	TRGV9	TRGJP	CALWEVGELGKKIKVF	TGTGCCTTGTGGGAGGTTGGAGAGTTGGGCAAAAAAATCAAGGTATTT
.	TRGV9	TRGJ1/TRGJ2	CALWEGQEKLF	TGTGCCTTGTGGGAGGGTCAGGAGAAACTCTTT
medium-sized	TRGV2	TRGJ1/TRGJ2	CATWDLNYKKLF	TGTGCCACCTGGGACTTAAATTATAAGAAACTCTTT
medium-sized	TRGV5	TRGJ1/TRGJ2	CATWDPKLF	TGTGCCACCTGGGACCCCAAACTCTTT
few	TRGV9	TRGJ1/TRGJ2	CALWEVPTSNYYKKLF	TGTGCCTTGTGGGAGGTGCCAACCTCGAATTATTATAAGAAACTCTTT
few	TRGV3	TRGJ1/TRGJ2	CATWDSLRKLF	TGTGCCACCTGGGACAGTCTACGGAAACTCTTT
medium-sized	TRGV4	TRGJ1/TRGJ2	CATWDSYYKKLF	TGTGCCACCTGGGACTCTTATTATAAGAAACTCTTT
few	TRGV3	TRGJ1/TRGJ2	CATWDSPSIPQTKKLF	TGTGCCACCTGGGACAGCCCTTCTATCCCCCAAACAAAGAAACTCTTT